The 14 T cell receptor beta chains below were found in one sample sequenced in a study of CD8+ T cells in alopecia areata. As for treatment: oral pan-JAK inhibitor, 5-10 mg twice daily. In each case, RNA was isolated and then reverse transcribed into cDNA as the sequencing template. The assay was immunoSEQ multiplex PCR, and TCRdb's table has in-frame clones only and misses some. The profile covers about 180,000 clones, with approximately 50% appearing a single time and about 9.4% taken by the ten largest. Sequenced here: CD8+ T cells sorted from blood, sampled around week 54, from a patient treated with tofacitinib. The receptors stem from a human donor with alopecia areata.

As DNA, the CDR3 is TGTGCCAGCAGCGCCCCGGGACTAGCGGGGGGGCCTGCAGATACGCAGTATTTT. It translates to CASSAPGLAGGPADTQYF. The chain couples TRBV2 to TRBJ2-3; TRBD2 matches at 16 bases. With V trimmed by 6 bases and J by 4 bases, 10 bases remained unmatched. This CDR3 spans 18 amino acids. Germline V CDR1 and CDR2: SNHLY, FYNNEI.

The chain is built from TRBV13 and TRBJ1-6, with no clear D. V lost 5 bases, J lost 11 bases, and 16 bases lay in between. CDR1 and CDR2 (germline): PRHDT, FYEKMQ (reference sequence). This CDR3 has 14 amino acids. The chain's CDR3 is CASSPSGSPPPLHF. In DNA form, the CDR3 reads TGTGCCAGCAGCCCCTCGGGCAGTCCTCCACCCCTCCACTTT.

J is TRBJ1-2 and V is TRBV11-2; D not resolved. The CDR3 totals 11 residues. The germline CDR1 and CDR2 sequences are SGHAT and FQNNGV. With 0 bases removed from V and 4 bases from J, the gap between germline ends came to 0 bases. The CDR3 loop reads CASSLDYGYTF. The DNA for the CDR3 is TGTGCCAGCAGCTTAGACTATGGCTACACCTTC.

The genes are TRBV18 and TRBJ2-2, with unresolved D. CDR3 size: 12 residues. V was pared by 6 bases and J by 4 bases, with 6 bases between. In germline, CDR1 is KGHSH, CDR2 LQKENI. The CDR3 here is CASSPTTGELFF. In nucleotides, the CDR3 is TGTGCCAGCTCTCCTACCACCGGGGAGCTGTTTTTT.

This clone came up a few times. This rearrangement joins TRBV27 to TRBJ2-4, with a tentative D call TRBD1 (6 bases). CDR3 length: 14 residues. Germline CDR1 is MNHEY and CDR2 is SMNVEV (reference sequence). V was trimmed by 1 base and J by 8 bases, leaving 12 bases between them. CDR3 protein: CASSLFRGSDIQYF. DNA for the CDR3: TGTGCCAGCAGTTTATTCAGGGGCTCGGACATTCAGTACTTC.

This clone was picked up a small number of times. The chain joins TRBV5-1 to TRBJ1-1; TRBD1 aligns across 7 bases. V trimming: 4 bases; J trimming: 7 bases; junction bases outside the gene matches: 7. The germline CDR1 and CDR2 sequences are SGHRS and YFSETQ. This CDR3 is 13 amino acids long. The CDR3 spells CASSVTGLGEAFF. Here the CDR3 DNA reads TGCGCCAGCAGCGTGACAGGGCTCGGTGAAGCTTTCTTT.

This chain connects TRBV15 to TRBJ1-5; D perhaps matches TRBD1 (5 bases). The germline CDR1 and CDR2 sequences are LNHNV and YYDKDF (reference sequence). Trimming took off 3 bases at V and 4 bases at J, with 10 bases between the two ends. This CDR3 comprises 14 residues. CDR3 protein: CATSSTTANQPQHF. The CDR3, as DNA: TGTGCCACCAGCAGTACGACAGCGAATCAGCCCCAGCATTTT. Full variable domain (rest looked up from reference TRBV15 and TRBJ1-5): DAMVIQNPRYQVTQFGKPVTLSCSQTLNHNVMYWYQQKSSQAPKLLFHYYDKDFNNEADTPDNFQSRRPNTSFCFLDIRSPGLGDTAMYLCATSSTTANQPQHFGDGTRLSIL.

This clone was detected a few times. The CDR3 protein is CAWSVSLSDGYTF. The CDR3 DNA follows: TGTGCCTGGAGTGTAAGTCTCTCGGATGGCTACACCTTC. The rearrangement links TRBV30 to TRBJ1-2; D uncertain. Germline V gene lookup returns CDR1 GTSNPN and CDR2 SVGIG (reference sequence). Trimming took off 0 bases at V and 6 bases at J, with 11 bases between the two ends. CDR3 length equals 13 residues.

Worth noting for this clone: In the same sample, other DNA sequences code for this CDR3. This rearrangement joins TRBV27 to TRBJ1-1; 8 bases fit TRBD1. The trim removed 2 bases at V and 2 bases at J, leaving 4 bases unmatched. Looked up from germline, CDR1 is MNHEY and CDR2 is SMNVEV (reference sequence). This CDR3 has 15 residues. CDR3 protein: CASSLAGQGNTEAFF. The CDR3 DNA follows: TGTGCCAGCAGTTTAGCCGGACAGGGCAACACTGAAGCTTTCTTT.

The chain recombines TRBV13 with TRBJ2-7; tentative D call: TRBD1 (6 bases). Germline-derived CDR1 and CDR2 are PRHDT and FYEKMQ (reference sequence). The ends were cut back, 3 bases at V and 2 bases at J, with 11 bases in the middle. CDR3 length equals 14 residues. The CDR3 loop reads CASSFLGQAYEQYF. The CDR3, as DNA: TGTGCCAGCAGCTTTTTGGGACAAGCCTACGAGCAGTACTTC.

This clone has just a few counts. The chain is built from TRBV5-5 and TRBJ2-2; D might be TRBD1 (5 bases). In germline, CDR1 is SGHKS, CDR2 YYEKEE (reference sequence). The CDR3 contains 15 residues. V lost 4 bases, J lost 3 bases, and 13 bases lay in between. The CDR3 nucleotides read TGTGCCAGCAGCCCGAAGGGCAGGGACACCGGGGAGCTGTTTTTT. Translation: CASSPKGRDTGELFF.

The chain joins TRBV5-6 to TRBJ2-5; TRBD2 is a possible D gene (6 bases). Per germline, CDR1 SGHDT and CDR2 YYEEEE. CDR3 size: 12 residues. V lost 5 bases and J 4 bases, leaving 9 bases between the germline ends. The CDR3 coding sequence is TGTGCCAGCAGTCGGGAGCGAGAGACCCAGTACTTC. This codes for CASSRERETQYF.

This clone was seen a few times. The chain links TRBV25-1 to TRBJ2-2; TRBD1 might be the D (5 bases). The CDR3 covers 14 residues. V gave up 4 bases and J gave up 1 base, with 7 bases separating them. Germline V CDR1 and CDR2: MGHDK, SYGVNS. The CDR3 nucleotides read TGTGCCAGCAGTGGGACATTGAACACCGGGGAGCTGTTTTTT. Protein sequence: CASSGTLNTGELFF.

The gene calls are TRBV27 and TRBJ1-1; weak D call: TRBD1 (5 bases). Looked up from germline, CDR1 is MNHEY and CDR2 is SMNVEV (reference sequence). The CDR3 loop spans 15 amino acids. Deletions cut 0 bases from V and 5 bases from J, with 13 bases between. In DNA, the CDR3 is TGTGCCAGCAGTTTATCTATGGGCAGGGCGACTGAAGCTTTCTTT. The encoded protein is CASSLSMGRATEAFF.